This T cell receptor beta chain was recorded in a study of blood T cell repertoires in COVID-19. About the research overall: The study drew acute and convalescent COVID-19 samples from the United States, Italy and Spain. The cDNA or gDNA used as material had been derived from T cells, B-cell-depleted T cells, or PBMCs.

Per germline, CDR1 WSHSY and CDR2 SAAADI. The V end was cut by 7 bases, the J end by 8 bases, with 11 bases between. This CDR3 contains 11 residues. In the authors' workflow: Cell counts per sample came from amplifying reference gene primers. TCRdb's copy holds only in-frame clones and misses some; the assay was immunoSEQ multiplex PCR. Clone size and the V and J calls come from that table; the DNA yielded D and trimming. The data hold more than 95,000 clones, with around nine tenths observed a single time. The sequencing sample was made of peripheral blood. The clonotype comes from a human donor in a cohort sampled during active COVID-19. The chain employs TRBV10-2 and TRBJ1-2, with D hard to call. This chain's CDR3 is CASTRGDGYTF. Here the CDR3 DNA reads TGCGCCAGCACCCGGGGAGACGGCTACACCTTC.